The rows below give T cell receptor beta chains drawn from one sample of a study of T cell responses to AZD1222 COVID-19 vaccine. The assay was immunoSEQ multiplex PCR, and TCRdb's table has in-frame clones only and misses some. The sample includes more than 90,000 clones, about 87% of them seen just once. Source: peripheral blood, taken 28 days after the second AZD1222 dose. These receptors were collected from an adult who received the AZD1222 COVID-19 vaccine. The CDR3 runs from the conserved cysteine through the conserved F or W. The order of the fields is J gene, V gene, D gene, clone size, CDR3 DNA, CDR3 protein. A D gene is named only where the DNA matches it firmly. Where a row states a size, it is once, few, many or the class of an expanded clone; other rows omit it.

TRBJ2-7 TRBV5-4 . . TGTGCCAGCAGCTTGGGGGGGTCCAGTCGCCCACTCTACGAGCAGTACTTC CASSLGGSSRPLYEQYF
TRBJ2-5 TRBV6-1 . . TGTGCCAGCAGTGAAATCTGGGGGGCCACGAGAAAAGAGACCCAGTACTTC CASSEIWGATRKETQYF
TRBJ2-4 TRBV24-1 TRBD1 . TGTGCCACCAGTACAGGGGTCGGACTAGCCAAAAACATTCAGTACTTC CATSTGVGLAKNIQYF
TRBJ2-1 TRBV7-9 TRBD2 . TGTGCCAGCAGCTTCGGCGGGCGGCTAGCGGGACTTTACAATGAGCAGTTCTTC CASSFGGRLAGLYNEQFF
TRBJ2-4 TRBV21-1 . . TGTGCCAGCAGCGAGCGCGAGGGGATCAATAGGCGGGACAGGGGAAAAGGCAACATTCAGTACTTC CASSEREGINRRDRGKGNIQYF
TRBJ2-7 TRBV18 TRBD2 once TGTGCCAGCTCACCTCTAGCGGGGGAGACCACAAGCTCCTACGAGCAGTACTTC CASSPLAGETTSSYEQYF
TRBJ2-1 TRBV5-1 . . TGCGCCAGCAGCCAGATAGGCGGGGGCGAGCAGTTCTTC CASSQIGGGEQFF
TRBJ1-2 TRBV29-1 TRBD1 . TGCAGCGTTGGTGGACAGGGGAGATTTAGGGATGGCTACACCTTC CSVGGQGRFRDGYTF
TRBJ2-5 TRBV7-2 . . TGTGCCAGCAGCTTAGTGGCAGGGGCCTTGGGAGAGACCCAGTACTTC CASSLVAGALGETQYF
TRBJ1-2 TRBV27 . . TGTGCCAGCAGTTTTTCTCAGGGGCTGGGCTACACCTTC CASSFSQGLGYTF
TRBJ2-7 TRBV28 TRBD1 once TGTGCCAGCAGTCCTTGGACAGGGGGTAATTACGAGCAGTACTTC CASSPWTGGNYEQYF
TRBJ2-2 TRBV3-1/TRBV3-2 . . TGTGCCAGCAGGGACGGACCCATTTACACCGGGGAGCTGTTTTTT CASRDGPIYTGELFF
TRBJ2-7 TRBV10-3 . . TGTGCCATCAGAAGCTCTGGGGACGAGCAGTACTTC CAIRSSGDEQYF
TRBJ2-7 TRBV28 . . TGTGCCAGCAGGCCCCTGGAGGGGGGTAATTACTTC CASRPLEGGNYF